Shown below are 20 T cell receptor beta chains from a single sample sequenced in a study of identical twins. In TCRdb, the 5' RACE reads were re-called with MiXCR into one record per CDR3 protein. The sample lists a few hundred thousand distinct CDR3 sequences, approximately 15% occurring once. These records were also assigned to another study, of yellow fever vaccine responses in identical twins.

Sequenced material: CD4+ T cells sorted from blood. These receptors came from a woman aged 18-35 years in good health.

About this clonotype: Sequence at one end of the junction differs from germline and may be a read error. The rearrangement uses TRBV7-2 and TRBJ1-1, with 8 bases identical to TRBD1. The CDR3 runs to 15 residues. The germline CDR1 and CDR2 sequences are SGHTA and FQGNSA. CDR3 region: CASSWTGSLNSEAFF. The DNA of the CDR3 is TGTGCCAGCAGCTGGACAGGGAGCTTGAACTCTGAAGCTTTCTTT. The full variable domain, rest sourced from reference TRBV7-2 and TRBJ1-1, is GAGVSQSPSNKVTEKGKDVELRCDPISGHTALYWYRQSLGQGLEFLIYFQGNSAPDKSGLPSDRFSAERTGGSVSTLTIQRTQQEDSAVYLCASSWTGSLNSEAFFGQGTRLTVV.

This clonotype was observed a few times. This rearrangement joins TRBV5-6 to TRBJ2-1, with TRBD2 matching over 10 bases. The CDR3 consists of 19 residues. The trim removed 3 bases at V and 8 bases at J, leaving 20 bases unmatched. The V gene's germline CDR1 is SGHDT and CDR2 YYEEEE. The CDR3 region has the DNA TGTGCCAGCAGCTCTCAAAAAGGGGGCGCTAGCGGGAGACTCTATGAGCAGTTCTTC. Amino acid sequence: CASSSQKGGASGRLYEQFF.

This clonotype was detected only a few times. The chain joins TRBV6-1 to TRBJ1-6, with D hard to call. Trimming removed 6 bases from V and 10 bases from J, with 16 bases in between. CDR3 length: 14 residues. The germline V gene encodes CDR1 MNHNS and CDR2 SASEGT. The CDR3 region is CASSPSRGGSPLHF. Written as DNA, the CDR3 is TGTGCCAGCAGCCCTTCTCGGGGAGGGTCACCCCTCCACTTT.

CDR3 amino acids: CASSTEVRSTTQYF. The CDR3 DNA follows: TGTGCCAGCAGTACAGAGGTCCGATCGACTACGCAGTATTTT. The rearrangement uses TRBV2 and TRBJ2-3, with D uncertain. Deletions cut 5 bases from V and 8 bases from J, with 17 bases between. The germline V gene has CDR1 SNHLY and CDR2 FYNNEI. CDR3 length equals 14 residues.

This chain joins TRBV28 and TRBJ2-5; D is uncertain. The CDR3 totals 15 residues. Germline CDR1 is MDHEN and CDR2 is SYDVKM. The V end was cut by 6 bases, the J end by 5 bases, with 19 bases between. The CDR3 here is CASSPAIELWETQYF. DNA for the CDR3: TGTGCCAGCAGCCCTGCCATCGAGTTGTGGGAGACCCAGTACTTC. Full variable domain (outside the CDR3, taken from reference TRBV28 and TRBJ2-5): DVKVTQSSRYLVKRTGEKVFLECVQDMDHENMFWYRQDPGLGLRLIYFSYDVKMKEKGDIPEGYSVSREKKERFSLILESASTNQTSMYLCASSPAIELWETQYFGPGTRLLVL.

CDR3 protein: CASSRTASSGANVLTF. Here the CDR3 DNA reads TGCGCCAGCAGCCGGACGGCGAGCTCTGGGGCCAACGTCCTGACTTTC. The chain employs TRBV5-1 and TRBJ2-6; D uncertain. Trimming removed 4 bases at V and 0 bases at J, with 11 bases between. The CDR3 is 16 residues long. Germline CDR1 SGHRS, CDR2 YFSETQ.

The table lists this clonotype with a few counts. The chain uses TRBV7-2 and TRBJ2-7; D ambiguous. CDR3 length equals 13 residues. CDR1 and CDR2 (germline): SGHTA, FQGNSA. Trimming removed 6 bases at V and 5 bases at J, with 14 bases between. The CDR3 loop reads CASRPPQAHEQYF. CDR3 DNA: TGTGCCAGCAGACCGCCCCAGGCTCACGAGCAGTACTTC.

This clonotype was observed a few times. The chain links TRBV12-3 or TRBV12-4 to TRBJ2-5; 8 positions agree with TRBD1. Trimming took 3 bases from V and 5 from J; bases not matched to a gene: 8. The CDR3 is 15 amino acids. CDR3 protein: CASSFAGGSEETQYF. The CDR3 DNA reads TGTGCCAGCAGTTTCGCAGGGGGCTCGGAGGAGACCCAGTACTTC.

The chain recombines TRBV15 with TRBJ2-7; weak D call: TRBD1 (6 bases). Looked up from germline, CDR1 is LNHNV and CDR2 is YYDKDF (reference sequence). Trimming took 3 bases from V and 0 from J, leaving 15 bases between them. The CDR3 spans 16 residues. CDR3: CATSSLRGFSSYEQYF. Here the CDR3 DNA reads TGTGCCACCAGCAGTCTTAGGGGGTTCAGCTCCTACGAGCAGTACTTC.

The CDR3 protein is CATSEQGKADTQYF. The CDR3 DNA follows: TGTGCCACCAGTGAGCAGGGGAAGGCAGATACGCAGTATTTT. The J gene is TRBJ2-3, the V gene TRBV24-1, with D possibly matching TRBD1 (6 bases). Trimming removed 4 bases from V and 4 bases from J, with 11 bases in between. Germline-derived CDR1 and CDR2 are KGHDR and SFDVKD. This CDR3 has 14 residues.

V gene TRBV28 combines with J gene TRBJ1-2; 7 positions match TRBD1. CDR1 is MDHEN and CDR2 is SYDVKM in the germline V gene. J was trimmed by 7 bases and V by 3 bases; bases with no gene match: 2. CDR3 size: 12 residues. The CDR3 DNA is TGTGCCAGCAGTTTTCGACAGGGTGGCTACACCTTC. It yields the protein CASSFRQGGYTF.

This sequence joins TRBV28 and TRBJ1-4; 9 bases map to TRBD1. CDR1 is MDHEN and CDR2 is SYDVKM in the germline V gene. The CDR3 is made up of 14 amino acids. V lost 6 bases and J lost 3; bases outside the gene matches: 2. The CDR3 nucleotides are TGTGCCAGCAGACGGACAGGGGCTAATGAAAAACTGTTTTTT. It specifies CASRRTGANEKLFF.

This chain links TRBV20-1 with TRBJ2-7; possibly TRBD1 for D (5 bases). The germline CDR1 and CDR2 sequences are DFQATT and SNEGSKA (reference sequence). V was clipped by 4 bases and J by 4 bases, with 14 bases between them. The CDR3 has 13 residues. The CDR3 sequence: CSANVLRDYEQYF. The DNA for the CDR3 is TGCAGTGCTAATGTCCTCAGGGATTACGAGCAGTACTTC.

This clonotype was counted between two and nine times. The genes are TRBV9 and TRBJ2-1; D possibly corresponds to TRBD2 (5 bases). CDR1 and CDR2 (germline): SGDLS, YYNGEE. Trimming left V 4 bases short and J 4 bases short, with 15 bases between. This CDR3 comprises 15 residues. The CDR3 is CASSPLEAEYNEQFF. In DNA form, the CDR3 reads TGTGCCAGCAGCCCTTTGGAGGCTGAGTACAATGAGCAGTTCTTC.

This clonotype was counted a few times. The V and J genes are TRBV12-3 or TRBV12-4 and TRBJ2-3, with 11 bases that match TRBD2. Unmatched junction bases numbered 6, after V lost 3 bases and J lost 4 bases. The CDR3 length is 16 residues. The CDR3 loop reads CASSFYTSGSSDTQYF. CDR3 bases: TGTGCCAGCAGTTTTTACACTAGCGGGAGTTCAGATACGCAGTATTTT.

This clonotype was seen more than once but under ten times. The CDR3 end shows no conserved phenylalanine or tryptophan, and so a read error is likely. The DNA is left out, because the CDR3 cannot be placed on it with certainty; the CDR3 is given as TCRdb lists it. The V gene is TRBV4-3, the J gene TRBJ2-3; the tabulated D call, TRBD2, remains unverified against the DNA. The CDR3 numbers 12 amino acids, ends counted. Germline CDR1 and CDR2: LGHNA and YSLEER. This CDR3 reads CASSSNPGTPVM.

V usage is TRBV20-1 and J usage is TRBJ2-5; 7 bases map to TRBD1. J lost 4 bases, V lost 6 bases, and 11 bases had no gene match. CDR1 and CDR2 (germline): DFQATT, SNEGSKA (reference sequence). The CDR3 has 14 residues. The CDR3 coding sequence is TGCAGTGCCGCGAATACAGGGGCGCCAGAGACCCAGTACTTC. It translates to CSAANTGAPETQYF.

The CDR3: CASRETGGNGNTIYF. CDR3 nucleotide sequence: TGTGCCAGCAGAGAGACAGGGGGCAACGGAAACACCATATATTTT. The rearrangement uses TRBV25-1 and TRBJ1-3, with 10 bases fitting TRBD1. Germline-derived CDR1 and CDR2 are MGHDK and SYGVNS. The CDR3 totals 15 residues. V shed 6 bases, J shed 4 bases, and the junction held 6 bases outside the gene matches.

This clonotype was picked up a small number of times. The chain employs TRBV28 and TRBJ1-5; the D gene is possibly TRBD1 (6 bases). V gave up 4 bases and J gave up 5 bases, with 15 bases separating them. Germline CDR1 is MDHEN and CDR2 is SYDVKM. The CDR3 sequence is 15 residues long. The CDR3, as DNA: TGTGCCAGCAGTTCTCACACCGGACAGCATCAGCCCCAGCATTTT. This sequence encodes CASSSHTGQHQPQHF.

This clonotype has ten or more counts. The chain employs TRBV6-1 and TRBJ2-2, with D possibly being TRBD2 (7 bases). CDR3 length equals 16 residues. Per germline, CDR1 MNHNS and CDR2 SASEGT. Trimming took 7 bases from V and 3 from J, leaving 18 bases between them. CDR3 in amino acids: CASTKWGGLDTGELFF. DNA of the CDR3: TGTGCCAGCACTAAATGGGGGGGGCTCGACACCGGGGAGCTGTTTTTT.